This is a list of T cell receptor beta chains from one sample in a study of blood T cell repertoires in COVID-19. Sequencing used immunoSEQ multiplex PCR; TCRdb keeps in-frame clones, though not all of them. The sample holds more than 200,000 clones, 84% seen once. Sequencing was carried out using peripheral blood. The receptors stem from a man in his sixties with acute or convalescent COVID-19. Both conserved end residues are part of each CDR3. The order of the fields is clone size, V gene, J gene, D gene, CDR3 DNA, CDR3 protein. A D gene is named only where the DNA matches it firmly. Expanded clones get a size class; other rows say once, few or many, or leave the size out.

clone size: few; V gene: TRBV27; J gene: TRBJ1-2; D gene: NA; CDR3 DNA: TGTGCCAGCAGTTTTCGGGGGGGCTATGGCTACACCTTC; CDR3 protein: CASSFRGGYGYTF
clone size: NA; V gene: TRBV6-6; J gene: TRBJ2-1; D gene: NA; CDR3 DNA: TGTGCCAGCAGTAGTCCGGGAATTGAGCAGTTCTTC; CDR3 protein: CASSSPGIEQFF
clone size: few; V gene: TRBV6-5; J gene: TRBJ1-5; D gene: NA; CDR3 DNA: TGTGCCAGCAGGCCAAGGGGATATAGCAATCAGCCCCAGCATTTT; CDR3 protein: CASRPRGYSNQPQHF
clone size: NA; V gene: TRBV28; J gene: TRBJ2-1; D gene: NA; CDR3 DNA: TGTGCCAGCAGTTTCACAGGAATTAGCAATGAGCAGTTCTTC; CDR3 protein: CASSFTGISNEQFF
clone size: NA; V gene: TRBV4-1; J gene: TRBJ2-2; D gene: TRBD2; CDR3 DNA: TGCGCCAGCGGACTAGCGGGAGAGCGGACCGGGGAGCTGTTTTTT; CDR3 protein: CASGLAGERTGELFF
clone size: NA; V gene: TRBV28; J gene: TRBJ1-1; D gene: TRBD1; CDR3 DNA: TGTGCCAGCAGTTTGCAGACCAGGGGGCTCGGCACTGAAGCTTTCTTT; CDR3 protein: CASSLQTRGLGTEAFF
clone size: NA; V gene: TRBV10-3; J gene: TRBJ2-7; D gene: TRBD1; CDR3 DNA: TGTGCCTTTTCACCGGGACAGGGTACCTACGAGCAGTACTTC; CDR3 protein: CAFSPGQGTYEQYF
clone size: NA; V gene: TRBV11-3; J gene: TRBJ2-7; D gene: NA; CDR3 DNA: TGTGCCAGCAGCTTAAGTCCAGGGAACTACGAGCAGTACTTC; CDR3 protein: CASSLSPGNYEQYF
clone size: NA; V gene: TRBV7-9; J gene: TRBJ2-1; D gene: NA; CDR3 DNA: TGTGCCAGCAGCCTCGGAGGGATCAGGAATGAGCAGTTCTTC; CDR3 protein: CASSLGGIRNEQFF
clone size: once; V gene: TRBV19; J gene: TRBJ1-5; D gene: TRBD1; CDR3 DNA: TGTGCCAGTTCCGGGACAGGGGAAAGTCAGCCCCAGCATTTT; CDR3 protein: CASSGTGESQPQHF
clone size: NA; V gene: TRBV4-2; J gene: TRBJ2-5; D gene: NA; CDR3 DNA: TGTGCCAGCAGCCAAGACAGGGCACAAGAGACCCAGTACTTC; CDR3 protein: CASSQDRAQETQYF
clone size: few; V gene: TRBV7-9; J gene: TRBJ2-7; D gene: TRBD1; CDR3 DNA: TGTGCCAGCAGAACCCAGGGGGCGGGCTACGAGCAGTACTTC; CDR3 protein: CASRTQGAGYEQYF
clone size: NA; V gene: TRBV19; J gene: TRBJ2-7; D gene: TRBD2; CDR3 DNA: TGTGCCAGTAGTATTACACGGGGACTAGCGGGGGCCTCCGAGCAGTACTTC; CDR3 protein: CASSITRGLAGASEQYF
clone size: NA; V gene: TRBV7-2; J gene: TRBJ2-1; D gene: NA; CDR3 DNA: TGTGCCAGCAGCTTAGAACCCCTCAAGCTTATAGCTAATGAGCAGTTCTTC; CDR3 protein: CASSLEPLKLIANEQFF
clone size: NA; V gene: TRBV19; J gene: TRBJ2-3; D gene: NA; CDR3 DNA: TGTGCCAGTAGTTTTGAGACTTTCACAGATACGCAGTATTTT; CDR3 protein: CASSFETFTDTQYF
clone size: NA; V gene: TRBV7-2; J gene: TRBJ1-2; D gene: NA; CDR3 DNA: TGTGCCAGCAGCTTAGCGGAGCCAAGCTACACCTTC; CDR3 protein: CASSLAEPSYTF
clone size: NA; V gene: TRBV2; J gene: TRBJ2-5; D gene: NA; CDR3 DNA: TGTGCCAGCAGGACCACAGGGTTAAGAGGAGAGACCCAGTACTTC; CDR3 protein: CASRTTGLRGETQYF
clone size: NA; V gene: TRBV28; J gene: TRBJ2-6; D gene: NA; CDR3 DNA: TGTGCCAGCAGGAACAGGGCGTCTGGGGCCAACGTCCTGACTTTC; CDR3 protein: CASRNRASGANVLTF
clone size: NA; V gene: TRBV7-3; J gene: TRBJ2-1; D gene: NA; CDR3 DNA: TGTGCCAGCAGCTTAATGGGGGGTGAGCAGTTCTTC; CDR3 protein: CASSLMGGEQFF
clone size: NA; V gene: TRBV11-3; J gene: TRBJ2-2; D gene: TRBD2; CDR3 DNA: TGTGCCAGCAGCTTGACTAGCGGGTTTAACACCGGGGAGCTGTTTTTT; CDR3 protein: CASSLTSGFNTGELFF
clone size: NA; V gene: TRBV2; J gene: TRBJ2-7; D gene: NA; CDR3 DNA: TGTGCCAGCACCCAAAGGGGCAGGTACGAGCAGTACTTC; CDR3 protein: CASTQRGRYEQYF
clone size: NA; V gene: TRBV29-1; J gene: TRBJ2-6; D gene: TRBD1; CDR3 DNA: TGCAGCGTTACAGGGGCCCAACTCTACTCTGGGGCCAACGTCCTGACTTTC; CDR3 protein: CSVTGAQLYSGANVLTF
clone size: once; V gene: TRBV7-9; J gene: TRBJ1-2; D gene: NA; CDR3 DNA: TGTGCCAGCAGCTTCAGGGGTACTAAGTGGGGCTACACCTTC; CDR3 protein: CASSFRGTKWGYTF
clone size: NA; V gene: TRBV19; J gene: TRBJ1-5; D gene: NA; CDR3 DNA: TGTGCCAGTACCTCGACAGGATCGGGCCAGCCCCAGCATTTT; CDR3 protein: CASTSTGSGQPQHF
clone size: NA; V gene: TRBV15; J gene: TRBJ1-2; D gene: TRBD1; CDR3 DNA: TGTGCCACCAGCAGGACAGGGATCTATGGCTACACCTTC; CDR3 protein: CATSRTGIYGYTF
clone size: NA; V gene: TRBV11-3; J gene: TRBJ2-2; D gene: TRBD2; CDR3 DNA: TGTGCCAGCAGCCGGGGACTAGCGGGGGCCGGGGAGCTGTTTTTT; CDR3 protein: CASSRGLAGAGELFF
clone size: NA; V gene: TRBV9; J gene: TRBJ2-3; D gene: NA; CDR3 DNA: TGTGCCAGCAGCTCTCCCACAGATACGCAGTATTTT; CDR3 protein: CASSSPTDTQYF
clone size: NA; V gene: TRBV9; J gene: TRBJ1-3; D gene: NA; CDR3 DNA: TGTGCCAGCAGCGTCGGGAGGGTAAACACCATATATTTT; CDR3 protein: CASSVGRVNTIYF
clone size: once; V gene: TRBV18; J gene: TRBJ2-7; D gene: TRBD2; CDR3 DNA: TGTGCCAGCTCCCGACTAGCTCCCTACGAGCAGTACTTC; CDR3 protein: CASSRLAPYEQYF
clone size: NA; V gene: TRBV7-9; J gene: TRBJ2-7; D gene: NA; CDR3 DNA: TGTGCCAGCAGCTTAGATGTCAGAGGCGGGCGGTCGTTC; CDR3 protein: CASSLDVRGGRSF
clone size: NA; V gene: TRBV29-1; J gene: TRBJ1-1; D gene: TRBD1; CDR3 DNA: TGCAGCGTTGTCACCCAGGGGGCATTGGCTTTCTTT; CDR3 protein: CSVVTQGALAFF
clone size: once; V gene: TRBV18; J gene: TRBJ1-4; D gene: TRBD1; CDR3 DNA: TGTGCCAGCTCACCAAACAGGGGGCTCAATGAAAAACTGTTTTTT; CDR3 protein: CASSPNRGLNEKLFF
clone size: few; V gene: TRBV6-5; J gene: TRBJ1-5; D gene: TRBD1; CDR3 DNA: TGTGCCAGCAAACAGGGGGACCAGCCCCAGCATTTT; CDR3 protein: CASKQGDQPQHF
clone size: NA; V gene: TRBV28; J gene: TRBJ2-2; D gene: NA; CDR3 DNA: TGTGCCAGCAGTCCGCTTCTAGAAAACACCGGGGAGCTGTTTTTT; CDR3 protein: CASSPLLENTGELFF
clone size: NA; V gene: TRBV5-5; J gene: TRBJ1-1; D gene: NA; CDR3 DNA: TGTGCCAGCAGCTTAAACGGACTCACGAACACTGAAGCTTTCTTT; CDR3 protein: CASSLNGLTNTEAFF
clone size: NA; V gene: TRBV11-3; J gene: TRBJ2-1; D gene: TRBD1; CDR3 DNA: TGTGCCAGCAGCTTAGTAGGGACAGGGGGGTACAATGAGCAGTTCTTC; CDR3 protein: CASSLVGTGGYNEQFF
clone size: NA; V gene: TRBV5-4; J gene: TRBJ2-2; D gene: NA; CDR3 DNA: TGTGCCAGCAGCTTCGGGACTGGGAACACCGGGGAGCTGTTTTTT; CDR3 protein: CASSFGTGNTGELFF
clone size: NA; V gene: TRBV5-1; J gene: TRBJ2-3; D gene: TRBD2; CDR3 DNA: TGCGCCAGCAGCCCGAGGACTAGAGGGGGCACAGATACGCAGTATTTT; CDR3 protein: CASSPRTRGGTDTQYF
clone size: NA; V gene: TRBV18; J gene: TRBJ2-3; D gene: TRBD1; CDR3 DNA: TGTGCCAGCTCACCTCCGACAGGGATCGCAGATACGCAGTATTTT; CDR3 protein: CASSPPTGIADTQYF
clone size: NA; V gene: TRBV10-2; J gene: TRBJ1-1; D gene: NA; CDR3 DNA: TGCGCCAGCAGTGCTCGGAACACTGAAGCTTTCTTT; CDR3 protein: CASSARNTEAFF
clone size: few; V gene: TRBV28; J gene: TRBJ2-4; D gene: TRBD2; CDR3 DNA: TGTGCCAGCAGTTTTAGTTCGGGAGGAAGCCACATTCAGTACTTC; CDR3 protein: CASSFSSGGSHIQYF
clone size: NA; V gene: TRBV3-1/TRBV3-2; J gene: TRBJ1-5; D gene: TRBD1; CDR3 DNA: TGTGCCAGCAGTGGGACAGGGGAAGGCAATCAGCCCCAGCATTTT; CDR3 protein: CASSGTGEGNQPQHF